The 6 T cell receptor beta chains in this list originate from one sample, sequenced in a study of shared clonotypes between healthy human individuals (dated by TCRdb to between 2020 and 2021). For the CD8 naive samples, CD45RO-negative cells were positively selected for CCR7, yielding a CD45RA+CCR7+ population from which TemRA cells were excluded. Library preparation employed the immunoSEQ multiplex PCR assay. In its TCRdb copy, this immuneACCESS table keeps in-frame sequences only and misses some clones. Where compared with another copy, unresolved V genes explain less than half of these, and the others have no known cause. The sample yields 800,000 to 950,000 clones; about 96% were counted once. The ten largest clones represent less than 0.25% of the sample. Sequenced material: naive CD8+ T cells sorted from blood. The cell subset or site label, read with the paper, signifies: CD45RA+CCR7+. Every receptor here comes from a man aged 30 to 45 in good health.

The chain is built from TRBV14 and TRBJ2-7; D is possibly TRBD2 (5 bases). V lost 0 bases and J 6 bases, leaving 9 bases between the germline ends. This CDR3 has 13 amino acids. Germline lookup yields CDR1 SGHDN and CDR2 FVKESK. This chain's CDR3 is CASSQDLGSEQYF. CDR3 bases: TGTGCCAGCAGCCAAGATCTGGGGAGCGAGCAGTACTTC.

Written as DNA, the CDR3 is TGCGGGGGACAGGGAGACTACGAGCAGTACTTC. Translated: CGGQGDYEQYF. The genes are TRBV20-1 and TRBJ2-7; the match to TRBD1 covers 9 bases. Germline CDR1 DFQATT, CDR2 SNEGSKA (reference sequence). The CDR3 extends over 11 amino acids.

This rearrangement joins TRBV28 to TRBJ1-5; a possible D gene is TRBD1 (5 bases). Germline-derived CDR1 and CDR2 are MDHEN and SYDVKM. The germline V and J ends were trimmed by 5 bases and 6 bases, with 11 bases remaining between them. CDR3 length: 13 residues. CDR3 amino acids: CASSIQGSQPQHF. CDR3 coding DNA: TGTGCCAGCAGTATTCAGGGTTCTCAGCCCCAGCATTTT.

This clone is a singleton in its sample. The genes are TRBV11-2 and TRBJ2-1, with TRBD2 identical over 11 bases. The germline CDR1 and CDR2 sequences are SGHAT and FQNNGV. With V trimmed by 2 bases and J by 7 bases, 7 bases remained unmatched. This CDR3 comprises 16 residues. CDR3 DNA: TGTGCCAGCAGCTTATTGGTGACTAGCGGGGTTAATGAGCAGTTCTTC. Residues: CASSLLVTSGVNEQFF.

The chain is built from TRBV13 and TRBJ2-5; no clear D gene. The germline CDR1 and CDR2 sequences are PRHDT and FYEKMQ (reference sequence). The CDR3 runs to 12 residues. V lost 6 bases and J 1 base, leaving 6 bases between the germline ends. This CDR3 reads CASSQTQETQYF. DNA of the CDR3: TGTGCCAGCAGTCAAACCCAAGAGACCCAGTACTTC.

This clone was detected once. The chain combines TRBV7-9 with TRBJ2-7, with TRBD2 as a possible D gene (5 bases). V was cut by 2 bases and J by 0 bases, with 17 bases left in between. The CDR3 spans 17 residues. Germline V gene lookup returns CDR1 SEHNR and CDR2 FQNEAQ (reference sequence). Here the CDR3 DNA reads TGTGCCAGCAGCTTATTGATTACGGGAATGGACTCCTACGAGCAGTACTTC. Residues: CASSLLITGMDSYEQYF.